This TCR beta chain is drawn from a study of T cells after yellow fever vaccination. TCRdb reprocessed the 5' RACE reads with MiXCR, giving one entry per CDR3 protein. The table has hundreds of thousands of distinct CDR3 sequences, around a sixth seen once. Worth noting for this clonotype: Its antigen remains unknown.

CDR3 length: 13 residues. V lost 2 bases to trimming and J lost 7 bases, with 11 bases between them. Germline-derived CDR1 and CDR2 are ENHRY and SYGVKD. Study-level findings and limits: Some clonotypes, a small share, were shared between CD4 and CD8 compartments.

This clonotype was obtained from a man aged 18 to 29 who received the YFV17D yellow fever vaccine. The gene calls are TRBV10-3 and TRBJ2-5; no reliable D call. The starting material was PBMCs, obtained before the yellow fever booster vaccination. The CDR3: CAISETVPGTQYF. DNA for the CDR3: TGTGCCATCAGTGAGACTGTCCCGGGGACCCAGTACTTC.